Each of the 29 T cell receptor beta chains below was sequenced from the same sample in a study of blood T cells in healthy people across ages. Primers used in a second PCR of roughly 6 to 11 cycles were a sample-barcoded 5' primer and a J-beta primer mix. One entry per CDR3 protein, called by TCRdb with MiXCR from the 5' RACE reads. The data contain about 1.7 million distinct CDR3 sequences, approximately 30% of them singletons. The sequenced sample was blood. Receptor source: a woman aged 25 to 39 in good health.

The chain uses TRBV9 and TRBJ2-1; 12 bases are shared with TRBD2. The CDR3 covers 17 residues. Germline V lookup: CDR1 SGDLS, CDR2 YYNGEE. The V and J ends lost 0 bases and 13 bases, in that order; junction bases with no gene match: 14. CDR3 sequence (DNA): TGTGCCAGCAGCGTAGAAGGGGAGACTAGCGGGAGCCCAAGTCAGTTCTTC. Translation: CASSVEGETSGSPSQFF.

This clonotype was detected a few times. Likely a read error: the CDR3 ends without its conserved phenylalanine or tryptophan. The chain has TRBV20-1 and TRBJ1-2; TRBD1 matches 7 bases. This CDR3 has 14 amino acids. Germline V gene lookup returns CDR1 DFQATT and CDR2 SNEGSKA (reference sequence). V trimming: 5 bases; J trimming: 2 bases; junction bases outside the gene matches: 8. The CDR3 region is CSAGGPTGNYGYTL. CDR3 in DNA: TGCAGTGCTGGGGGACCGACAGGGAACTATGGCTACACCCTC.

This clonotype was counted a few times. The chain employs TRBV11-2 and TRBJ2-1, with D tentatively TRBD2 (6 bases). V lost 5 bases and J lost 8, with 19 bases in between. Germline CDR1 SGHAT, CDR2 FQNNGV. This CDR3 region has 15 residues. The CDR3 region is CASSLWSREVDEQFF. The DNA of the CDR3 is TGTGCCAGCAGCCTCTGGAGCAGGGAGGTGGATGAGCAGTTCTTC.

Points on this clonotype: Sequence at one end of the junction differs from germline and may be a read error. The chain carries TRBV20-1 and TRBJ2-1, with a possible D match to TRBD2 (5 bases). Germline V gene sequence: CDR1 DFQATT, CDR2 SNEGSKA (reference sequence). The CDR3 loop spans 14 amino acids. CDR3: CSASRDRPYSEQFF. The CDR3 nucleotides read TGCAGTGCTTCCCGGGATAGGCCCTACAGTGAGCAGTTCTTC.

The V and J genes are TRBV28 and TRBJ1-2; no clear D gene. The CDR3 extends over 12 amino acids. V dropped 8 bases and J dropped 4 bases, with 11 bases sitting between them. Germline CDR1 MDHEN, CDR2 SYDVKM. Here the CDR3 reads CASGVSVYGYTF. In DNA form, the CDR3 reads TGTGCCAGCGGGGTGTCAGTCTATGGCTACACCTTC.

V is TRBV12-3 or TRBV12-4 and J is TRBJ1-2; 7 nucleotides line up with TRBD1. Trimming cost V 3 bases and J 4 bases; bases outside gene matches: 14. The CDR3 is 17 amino acids. The CDR3 coding sequence is TGTGCCAGCAGTTTGGGGCTGGAGGGGGCGAGACGCTATGGCTACACCTTC. Translation: CASSLGLEGARRYGYTF.

The J gene is TRBJ2-7, the V gene TRBV12-3 or TRBV12-4, with 9 bases identical to TRBD1. V trimming: 7 bases; J trimming: 2 bases; junction bases outside the gene matches: 9. CDR3 length: 15 residues. In nucleotides, the CDR3 is TGTGCCAGCACCCAAGCGACAGGGGGACCCTACGAGCAGTACTTC. It yields the protein CASTQATGGPYEQYF.

V gene TRBV10-3 combines with J gene TRBJ1-3; D is unresolved. The CDR3 spans 14 residues. Trimming took off 10 bases at V and 5 bases at J, with 18 bases between the two ends. CDR1 is ENHRY and CDR2 is SYGVKD in the germline V gene. As DNA, the CDR3 is TGTGCCACCGCGGAGGGTGTGGATAGAAACACCATATATTTT. Encoded protein: CATAEGVDRNTIYF.

This clonotype occurred a few times. The rearrangement joins TRBV12-3 or TRBV12-4 to TRBJ2-7; 7 bases are shared with TRBD1. The CDR3 sequence is 14 residues long. The J segment lost 4 bases and the V segment lost 5 bases, leaving 8 bases of the junction unmatched. The CDR3 reads CASSTDRELYEQYF. DNA of the CDR3: TGTGCCAGCAGTACCGACAGGGAATTGTACGAGCAGTACTTC.

The rearrangement links TRBV6-6 to TRBJ1-2; 7 bases fit TRBD1. The CDR3 consists of 14 residues. With 6 bases clipped from V and 4 bases from J, the junction kept 8 bases outside the gene matches. Germline V gene sequence: CDR1 MNHNY, CDR2 SVGAGI (reference sequence). The CDR3 loop is CASSHPQGGYGYTF. The CDR3, as DNA: TGTGCCAGCAGCCACCCGCAGGGGGGCTATGGCTACACCTTC.

The V gene is TRBV3-1, the J gene TRBJ2-5, with TRBD2 matching over 8 bases. Per the germline V gene, CDR1 is LGHDT and CDR2 is YNNKEL (reference sequence). V was pared by 4 bases and J by 5 bases, with 15 bases of the junction left unmatched. CDR3 length: 17 amino acids. The CDR3 nucleotides read TGTGCCAGCAGCCCTTTTACCGGGGGGGCAGCAACGGAGACCCAGTACTTC. It specifies CASSPFTGGAATETQYF.

This clonotype was counted only a few times. The rearrangement links TRBV10-2 to TRBJ2-3; possibly TRBD2 for D (5 bases). Trimming shortened V by 6 bases and J by 6 bases, and 22 bases separated the two germline ends. Germline CDR1 WSHSY, CDR2 SAAADI. The CDR3 consists of 16 residues. CDR3 residues: CASRRTQAAIWDTQYF. In DNA form, the CDR3 reads TGCGCCAGCAGGAGGACCCAAGCGGCCATATGGGATACGCAGTATTTT.

This clonotype was seen a few times. This rearrangement joins TRBV14 to TRBJ2-3; TRBD2 might be the D (6 bases). The V end lost 3 bases, the J end lost 0 bases, and 13 bases lay between the germline ends. CDR1 and CDR2 from the germline V gene are SGHDN and FVKESK. CDR3 length: 16 amino acids. The CDR3 loop is CASSHQGTSSTDTQYF. In DNA form, the CDR3 reads TGTGCCAGCAGCCATCAAGGGACTTCTAGCACAGATACGCAGTATTTT. The whole variable domain, filled in from reference TRBV14 and TRBJ2-3, reads EAGVTQFPSHSVIEKGQTVTLRCDPISGHDNLYWYRRVMGKEIKFLLHFVKESKQDESGMPNNRFLAERTGGTYSTLKVQPAELEDSGVYFCASSHQGTSSTDTQYFGPGTRLTVL.

This clonotype showed up just a few times. The gene calls are TRBV5-1 and TRBJ1-4; D not resolved. V dropped 4 bases and J dropped 6 bases, with 10 bases sitting between them. Per germline, CDR1 SGHRS and CDR2 YFSETQ. The CDR3 length is 13 residues. The CDR3: CASSLVMDEKLFF. DNA of the CDR3: TGCGCCAGCAGCCTCGTTATGGATGAAAAACTGTTTTTT.

This clonotype was found many times. The chain links TRBV6-6 to TRBJ2-5, with D possibly TRBD1 on 6 matching bases. This CDR3 region has 13 residues. The V end lost 5 bases, the J end lost 2 bases, and 9 bases lay between the germline ends. Germline V gene sequence: CDR1 MNHNY, CDR2 SVGAGI (reference sequence). The CDR3 region has the DNA TGTGCCAGCAGTCCGGACAGTCAAGAGACCCAGTACTTC. It specifies CASSPDSQETQYF.

The chain links TRBV7-9 to TRBJ2-2; D unclear. The germline V gene encodes CDR1 SEHNR and CDR2 FQNEAQ (reference sequence). This CDR3 spans 15 amino acids. Trimming left V 1 base short and J 0 bases short, with 6 bases between. The CDR3 spells CASSLELSNTGELFF. Written as DNA, the CDR3 is TGTGCCAGCAGCTTAGAACTCTCGAACACCGGGGAGCTGTTTTTT.

The chain recombines TRBV2 with TRBJ2-3, with D unresolved. Germline V gene sequence: CDR1 SNHLY, CDR2 FYNNEI. The CDR3 extends over 14 amino acids. Trimming took off 5 bases at V and 6 bases at J, with 15 bases between the two ends. CDR3 sequence (DNA): TGTGCCAGCAGTTCCGCAGCTCCTAGGGATACGCAGTATTTT. Translated: CASSSAAPRDTQYF.

This clonotype came up many times. The chain has TRBV7-9 and TRBJ2-7; D uncertain. Germline CDR1 SEHNR, CDR2 FQNEAQ (reference sequence). CDR3 length: 13 residues. The germline V and J ends were trimmed by 5 bases and 5 bases, with 13 bases remaining between them. CDR3: CASSPPVQNEQYF. The CDR3 DNA is TGTGCCAGCAGCCCCCCGGTACAGAACGAGCAGTACTTC.

This clonotype came up many times. The chain carries TRBV10-3 and TRBJ2-7, with D possibly being TRBD1 (6 bases). The CDR3 is made up of 13 amino acids. The ends were cut back, 5 bases at V and 4 bases at J, with 12 bases in the middle. Germline V lookup: CDR1 ENHRY, CDR2 SYGVKD. CDR3 nucleotides: TGTGCCATCAGTCGGACAGACGAATACGAGCAGTACTTC. Translation gives CAISRTDEYEQYF.

The rearrangement joins TRBV5-6 to TRBJ1-1, with unresolved D. The V gene lost 3 bases and the J gene lost 1 base, with 19 bases spanning the gap. Per germline, CDR1 SGHDT and CDR2 YYEEEE. This CDR3 is built from 17 residues. CDR3 DNA: TGTGCCAGCAGCTCTATTGTACCCGGGAATTCGAACACTGAAGCTTTCTTT. Its translation is CASSSIVPGNSNTEAFF.

The chain joins TRBV5-1 to TRBJ1-2, with TRBD1 identical over 9 bases. The CDR3 extends over 17 amino acids. After removal of 4 bases from V and 2 bases from J, the junction contained 12 bases not matched to a gene. From germline, CDR1 is SGHRS and CDR2 YFSETQ. The CDR3 is CASSPEPGQGKNYGYTF. The CDR3 coding sequence is TGCGCCAGCAGCCCAGAGCCCGGACAGGGGAAGAACTATGGCTACACCTTC.

This clonotype occurred many times. The chain carries TRBV7-2 and TRBJ2-1; a possible D gene is TRBD1 (6 bases). CDR1 is SGHTA, CDR2 FQGNSA, per germline. This CDR3 has 16 residues. Trimming left V 1 base short and J 4 bases short, with 14 bases between. The CDR3: CASSLVSGTPYNEQFF. DNA of the CDR3: TGTGCCAGCAGCTTAGTGTCAGGGACACCTTACAATGAGCAGTTCTTC. The full variable domain, in which reference TRBV7-2 and TRBJ2-1 provide the parts outside the CDR3, is GAGVSQSPSNKVTEKGKDVELRCDPISGHTALYWYRQSLGQGLEFLIYFQGNSAPDKSGLPSDRFSAERTGGSVSTLTIQRTQQEDSAVYLCASSLVSGTPYNEQFFGPGTRLTVL.

This clonotype was detected many times. The gene calls are TRBV29-1 and TRBJ2-7; D not resolved. The V end lost 4 bases, the J end lost 3 bases, and 13 bases lay between the germline ends. The length of the CDR3 is 13 residues. Germline assignment: CDR1 SQVTM and CDR2 ANQGSEA. CDR3 residues: CSVVSGLGYEQYF. The CDR3 DNA reads as TGCAGCGTTGTGTCTGGGCTAGGCTACGAGCAGTACTTC.

This clonotype was seen only once. A much larger clone is a single base away; this may be a read error. The CDR3 DNA follows: TGTGCCAGCAGCTTTACAGGGGGCCGTGGCTACACCTTC. Translating it yields CASSFTGGRGYTF. The genes are TRBV7-9 and TRBJ1-2; TRBD1 matches at 9 bases. V was pared by 3 bases and J by 7 bases, with 3 bases of the junction left unmatched. The CDR3 totals 13 residues. Germline-derived CDR1 and CDR2 are SEHNR and FQNEAQ (reference sequence).

The chain uses TRBV7-6 and TRBJ1-3, with TRBD1 matching over 9 bases. Germline V gene data show CDR1 as SGHVS and CDR2 as FNYEAQ. The CDR3 has 14 amino acids. Unmatched junction bases numbered 2, after V lost 6 bases and J lost 2 bases. This CDR3 is CASRDRGTGNTIYF. Here the CDR3 DNA reads TGTGCCAGCAGGGACAGGGGTACTGGAAACACCATATATTTT.

This chain joins TRBV5-5 and TRBJ2-7, with TRBD1 identical over 7 bases. The V gene's germline CDR1 is SGHKS and CDR2 YYEKEE (reference sequence). Trimming at V came to 4 bases and at J to 2 bases, leaving 9 bases not matched to a gene. CDR3 size: 15 residues. The CDR3 DNA follows: TGTGCCAGCAGCCAGACCCGACAGGGAGCCTACGAGCAGTACTTC. Its translation: CASSQTRQGAYEQYF. Complete variable domain (other parts from reference TRBV5-5 and TRBJ2-7): DAGVTQSPTHLIKTRGQQVTLRCSPISGHKSVSWYQQVLGQGPQFIFQYYEKEERGRGNFPDRFSARQFPNYSSELNVNALLLGDSALYLCASSQTRQGAYEQYFGPGTRLTVT.

This clonotype came up a few times. This may come from a read error, since a much larger clone is one base off. V and J are TRBV27 and TRBJ1-2; TRBD1 is a possible D gene (5 bases). Germline lookup yields CDR1 MNHEY and CDR2 SMNVEV (reference sequence). The CDR3 totals 12 residues. Trimming took off 6 bases at V and 5 bases at J, with 10 bases between the two ends. CDR3 sequence (DNA): TGTGCCAGCAGGGGGCGCGTGTATGGCTACACCTTC. Protein: CASRGRVYGYTF.

In its sample, this clonotype was seen once. CDR3 sequence reads: CSVGDQMTGGNGNTIYF. The CDR3 DNA is TGCAGCGTGGGGGACCAGATGACAGGGGGCAATGGAAACACCATATATTTT. The V and J genes are TRBV29-1 and TRBJ1-3; TRBD1 agrees at 10 bases. The germline CDR1 and CDR2 sequences are SQVTM and ANQGSEA. V lost 6 bases and J lost 3; bases outside the gene matches: 14. There are 17 residues in the CDR3.

This sequence joins TRBV30 and TRBJ2-7; D is perhaps TRBD2 (5 bases). V gave up 5 bases and J gave up 3 bases, with 14 bases separating them. The germline V gene has CDR1 GTSNPN and CDR2 SVGIG (reference sequence). This CDR3 comprises 13 residues. CDR3 sequence reads: CAWGPQSGYEQYF. The CDR3 region has the DNA TGTGCCTGGGGACCGCAAAGCGGCTACGAGCAGTACTTC.